Following are 27 T cell receptor beta chains from one sample sequenced in a study of OX40 agonist ivuxolimab in advanced cancers. The repertoire was sequenced with immunoSEQ multiplex PCR; TCRdb's copy has only in-frame clones and lacks some. The profile shows roughly 100,000 clones, around 90% of them singletons. The specimen was CD4+ or CD8+ T cells sorted from blood, collected in a trial of the OX40 agonist ivuxolimab. Source of these receptors: an adult with an advanced solid tumor such as melanoma, head and neck, liver or kidney cancer.

This rearrangement joins TRBV15 to TRBJ2-2; D may correspond to TRBD1 or TRBD2 (6 bases each). Germline V gene data show CDR1 as LNHNV and CDR2 as YYDKDF (reference sequence). The V end was cut by 1 base, the J end by 6 bases, with 12 bases between. The CDR3 loop spans 15 amino acids. CDR3 nucleotides: TGTGCCACCAGCAGAGGGACAGCGGGCGCCGGGGAGCTGTTTTTT. Translated: CATSRGTAGAGELFF.

This clone was picked up one time. The gene calls are TRBV6-5 and TRBJ1-2; the match to TRBD1 covers 8 bases. There are 13 residues in the CDR3. From germline, CDR1 is MNHEY and CDR2 SVGAGI. With 6 bases clipped from V and 4 bases from J, the junction kept 4 bases outside the gene matches. The CDR3 coding sequence is TGTGCCAGCAGACAGGACAGGGTCTATGGCTACACCTTC. This encodes CASRQDRVYGYTF.

The chain employs TRBV7-2 and TRBJ2-5, with D perhaps matching TRBD2 (6 bases). The V end lost 8 bases, the J end lost 3 bases, and 16 bases lay between the germline ends. The CDR3 sequence is 14 residues long. Looked up from germline, CDR1 is SGHTA and CDR2 is FQGNSA. This CDR3 is CASCYSGDEETQYF. CDR3 coding DNA: TGTGCCAGCTGTTACTCGGGAGATGAAGAGACCCAGTACTTC.

V is TRBV6-6 and J is TRBJ2-4; D is ambiguous. The tail of the sequence fits TRBJ2-7 better, so the J call may be wrong. The V gene's germline CDR1 is MNHNY and CDR2 SVGAGI (reference sequence). The CDR3 is made up of 13 amino acids. The CDR3 spells CASSDGSSNEQYF. CDR3 nucleotides: TGTGCCAGCAGCGACGGTTCCAGCAACGAGCAGTACTTC.

The chain recombines TRBV19 with TRBJ2-7; TRBD1 aligns across 9 bases. The CDR3 totals 14 residues. J gave up 6 bases and V 2 bases, and 5 bases lay outside the gene matches. CDR1 is LNHDA and CDR2 is SQIVND in the germline V gene (reference sequence). This CDR3 is CASSIPGQGVEQYF. The CDR3 DNA reads TGTGCCAGTAGTATACCGGGACAGGGTGTCGAGCAGTACTTC. Filled out from reference TRBV19 and TRBJ2-7, the complete variable domain reads DGGITQSPKYLFRKEGQNVTLSCEQNLNHDAMYWYRQDPGQGLRLIYYSQIVNDFQKGDIAEGYSVSREKKESFPLTVTSAQKNPTAFYLCASSIPGQGVEQYFGPGTRLTVT.

This rearrangement joins TRBV11-2 to TRBJ2-7, with 15 bases aligning to TRBD2. This CDR3 contains 15 residues. The germline CDR1 and CDR2 sequences are SGHAT and FQNNGV. With V trimmed by 5 bases and J by 3 bases, 2 bases remained unmatched. CDR3 sequence reads: CASSGTSGRIYEQYF. CDR3 in DNA: TGTGCCAGCAGCGGGACTAGCGGGAGGATCTACGAGCAGTACTTC. Based on the CDR3 plus reference TRBV11-2 and TRBJ2-7, the full variable domain is EAGVAQSPRYKIIEKRQSVAFWCNPISGHATLYWYQQILGQGPKLLIQFQNNGVVDDSQLPKDRFSAERLKGVDSTLKIQPAKLEDSAVYLCASSGTSGRIYEQYFGPGTRLTVT.

This rearrangement joins TRBV4-3 to TRBJ2-1, with no clear D. This CDR3 contains 12 residues. CDR1 is LGHNA and CDR2 is YSLEER in the germline V gene. Trimming cost V 0 bases and J 10 bases, with 7 bases left between them. The CDR3 DNA reads TGCGCCAGCAGCCAAGATCTGAGGGAGCAGTTCTTC. Amino acids: CASSQDLREQFF.

This CDR3 reads CASSQGDKNYEQYF. Here the CDR3 DNA reads TGTGCCAGCAGCCAAGGGGACAAAAACTACGAGCAGTACTTC. The chain carries TRBV14 and TRBJ2-7; a possible D gene is TRBD1 (6 bases). The CDR3 is 14 residues long. Trimming took 1 base from V and 3 from J, leaving 10 bases between them. Germline-derived CDR1 and CDR2 are SGHDN and FVKESK.

Comment on this clone: This sample also contains other DNA sequences that code for the same CDR3. The V call is TRBV6-5, the J call TRBJ1-2; tentatively, D is TRBD1 (5 bases). The CDR3 consists of 13 residues. With 7 bases removed from V and 0 bases from J, the gap between germline ends came to 9 bases. Germline-derived CDR1 and CDR2 are MNHEY and SVGAGI. The CDR3 protein is CASIDSANYGYTF. CDR3 nucleotide sequence: TGTGCCAGCATAGACAGCGCTAACTATGGCTACACCTTC.

This chain joins TRBV6-5 and TRBJ2-7, with TRBD1 matching over 9 bases. CDR3 length: 15 amino acids. Unmatched junction bases numbered 6, after V lost 2 bases and J lost 4 bases. Germline lookup yields CDR1 MNHEY and CDR2 SVGAGI. The CDR3 bases are TGTGCCAGCAGTTACCTGGGGACAGGGAGATACGAGCAGTACTTC. It specifies CASSYLGTGRYEQYF.

This clone has only one observation. CDR3 nucleotide sequence: TGTGCCAGCAGGGGACAGGGAGAGACCAAAAACATTCAGTACTTC. This encodes CASRGQGETKNIQYF. This chain uses TRBV7-2 with TRBJ2-4; 9 nucleotides align to TRBD1. V gave up 6 bases and J gave up 2 bases; unmatched junction bases: 5. Germline loops: CDR1 SGHTA, CDR2 FQGNSA. The CDR3 is made up of 15 amino acids.

V and J are TRBV7-6 and TRBJ2-6; a possible D gene is TRBD1 (6 bases). The CDR3 length is 17 residues. Trimming took 2 bases from V and 0 from J, leaving 11 bases between them. Germline CDR1 SGHVS, CDR2 FNYEAQ. The CDR3 loop is CASSLLRGTSGANVLTF. Here the CDR3 DNA reads TGTGCCAGCAGCTTATTGAGGGGGACCTCTGGGGCCAACGTCCTGACTTTC. Based on the CDR3 plus reference TRBV7-6 and TRBJ2-6, the full variable domain is GAGVSQSPRYKVTKRGQDVALRCDPISGHVSLYWYRQALGQGPEFLTYFNYEAQQDKSGLPNDRFSAERPEGSISTLTIQRTEQRDSAMYRCASSLLRGTSGANVLTFGAGSRLTVL.

The chain carries TRBV5-1 and TRBJ2-5; possibly TRBD2 for D (6 bases). The V and J ends lost 4 bases and 2 bases respectively, with 9 bases between them. The CDR3 has 13 residues. CDR1 is SGHRS and CDR2 is YFSETQ in the germline V gene. CDR3 loop: CASSGDWQETQYF. The CDR3 nucleotides are TGCGCCAGCAGCGGGGACTGGCAAGAGACCCAGTACTTC.

The V gene is TRBV4-2, the J gene TRBJ1-3; 12 bases fit TRBD1. This CDR3 spans 17 amino acids. V trimming: 0 bases; J trimming: 4 bases; junction bases outside the gene matches: 4. The germline CDR1 and CDR2 sequences are LGHNA and YNFKEQ. Here the CDR3 DNA reads TGTGCCAGCAGCCAAGACGGGACAGGGGGCCCCGGAAACACCATATATTTT. Translation: CASSQDGTGGPGNTIYF.

This CDR3 is CASSLSVGSFLHEQFF. CDR3 sequence (DNA): TGTGCCAGCAGCTTGTCCGTGGGCAGTTTTCTCCATGAGCAGTTCTTC. V gene TRBV5-8 combines with J gene TRBJ2-1, with unresolved D. Germline V gene lookup returns CDR1 SGHTS and CDR2 YDEGEE. V was shortened by 1 base and J by 8 bases, with 19 bases between the two germline ends. This CDR3 is built from 16 residues.

This clone has a single count. V and J are TRBV6-4 and TRBJ2-7; TRBD2 matches at 9 bases. Germline lookup yields CDR1 MRHNA and CDR2 SNTAGT. The CDR3 spans 18 residues. The trim removed 7 bases at V and 0 bases at J, leaving 16 bases unmatched. The CDR3 reads CASITLNPGLAFSYEQYF. Written as DNA, the CDR3 is TGTGCCAGCATCACTCTGAATCCCGGACTAGCGTTCTCCTACGAGCAGTACTTC.

The J gene is TRBJ1-2, the V gene TRBV30, with D possibly being TRBD1 (5 bases). Looked up from germline, CDR1 is GTSNPN and CDR2 is SVGIG (reference sequence). This CDR3 is built from 12 residues. Trimming took off 2 bases at V and 12 bases at J, with 16 bases between the two ends. Here the CDR3 reads CAWSLGGDVDTF. CDR3 nucleotide sequence: TGTGCCTGGAGTCTGGGGGGGGATGTCGACACCTTC.

The J gene is TRBJ1-2, the V gene TRBV27; no clear D. CDR3 length: 14 residues. Germline V gene data show CDR1 as MNHEY and CDR2 as SMNVEV (reference sequence). V was pared by 6 bases and J by 2 bases, with 13 bases between. CDR3 sequence reads: CASSRLASNYGYTF. CDR3 nucleotides: TGTGCCAGCAGCCGGCTGGCTTCCAACTATGGCTACACCTTC.

A few counts support this clone. The chain links TRBV30 to TRBJ2-6; maybe TRBD1 (5 bases). Trimming shortened V by 5 bases and J by 0 bases, and 11 bases separated the two germline ends. The CDR3 consists of 15 residues. Germline CDR1 reads GTSNPN; CDR2 reads SVGIG (reference sequence). CDR3 amino acids: CAWDSPFSGANVLTF. The CDR3 DNA sequence: TGTGCCTGGGACAGCCCGTTCTCTGGGGCCAACGTCCTGACTTTC.

The chain is built from TRBV11-3 and TRBJ2-3; weak D call: TRBD2 (6 bases). Between the trimmed V and J ends, which lost 4 bases and 0 bases, there was a span of 17 bases. The CDR3 extends over 17 amino acids. Germline V CDR1 and CDR2: SGHNT, YENEEA. The DNA for the CDR3 is TGTGCCAGCAGCTGGATTCAGCTAGCGCCGAGCACAGATACGCAGTATTTT. Residues: CASSWIQLAPSTDTQYF.

J is TRBJ1-4 and V is TRBV30; possibly TRBD1 for D (5 bases). The CDR3 spans 14 residues. In germline, CDR1 is GTSNPN, CDR2 SVGIG (reference sequence). The V gene lost 1 base and the J gene lost 6 bases, with 12 bases spanning the gap. The CDR3 DNA reads TGTGCCTGGAGTGGAGGGACCCTTTATGAAAAACTGTTTTTT. Its translation: CAWSGGTLYEKLFF. The variable domain in full, completed from reference TRBV30 and TRBJ1-4, reads SQTIHQWPATLVQPVGSPLSLECTVEGTSNPNLYWYRQAAGRGLQLLFYSVGIGQISSEVPQNLSASRPQDRQFILSSKKLLLSDSGFYLCAWSGGTLYEKLFFGSGTQLSVL.

This rearrangement joins TRBV29-1 to TRBJ2-7; D may be TRBD1 (6 bases). This CDR3 spans 12 amino acids. Trimming stripped 4 bases from V and 4 bases from J, with 11 bases between. Germline assignment: CDR1 SQVTM and CDR2 ANQGSEA. CDR3 sequence: CSVAPDSYEQYF. The CDR3 bases are TGCAGCGTTGCCCCGGACAGTTACGAGCAGTACTTC.

The gene calls are TRBV2 and TRBJ2-3, with D maybe TRBD1 (5 bases). The CDR3 is made up of 11 amino acids. Trimming removed 11 bases at V and 5 bases at J, with 11 bases between. CDR1 and CDR2 (germline): SNHLY, FYNNEI. CDR3 residues: CAGAAIDTQYF. CDR3 coding DNA: TGTGCCGGGGCGGCCATAGATACGCAGTATTTT.

The rearrangement uses TRBV19 and TRBJ2-3, with a weak D call TRBD2 (5 bases). V was trimmed by 10 bases and J by 2 bases, leaving 16 bases between them. The CDR3 length is 14 residues. Germline CDR1 LNHDA, CDR2 SQIVND (reference sequence). The CDR3 here is CATSSSAFTDTQYF. In DNA, the CDR3 is TGTGCCACGTCTAGTAGCGCCTTCACAGATACGCAGTATTTT.

The rearrangement uses TRBV13 and TRBJ1-5; D might be TRBD1 (5 bases). The germline V gene has CDR1 PRHDT and CDR2 FYEKMQ (reference sequence). CDR3 size: 19 residues. Trimming took 4 bases from V and 0 from J, leaving 22 bases between them. The CDR3 loop reads CASSYRDQEKKNSNQPQHF. The CDR3 DNA reads TGTGCCAGCAGCTACCGGGACCAAGAAAAGAAAAATAGCAATCAGCCCCAGCATTTT.

This sequence joins TRBV4-2 and TRBJ2-3; 12 nucleotides match TRBD2. Trimming removed 0 bases from V and 4 bases from J; junction bases left unmatched: 8. This CDR3 has 18 amino acids. Germline V gene data show CDR1 as LGHNA and CDR2 as YNFKEQ. CDR3 region: CASSQDNLAGGPPDTQYF. The CDR3 DNA reads TGTGCCAGCAGCCAAGATAACCTAGCGGGAGGGCCGCCAGATACGCAGTATTTT.

J is TRBJ2-1 and V is TRBV7-8; 7 bases agree with TRBD2. CDR3 length: 16 residues. J was trimmed by 6 bases and V by 1 base; bases with no gene match: 9. Germline V gene data show CDR1 as SGHVS and CDR2 as FQNEAQ. CDR3 in DNA: TGTGCCAGCAGCTTAGATCCGGGAGGTCTTATCAATGAGCAGTTCTTC. Its translation is CASSLDPGGLINEQFF.